This T cell receptor (beta chain) was documented in a study of cytomegalovirus exposure and HLA in healthy donors. This CDR3 has 14 amino acids. Trimming left V 9 bases short and J 2 bases short, with 16 bases between. Germline V gene sequence: CDR1 KGHSH, CDR2 LQKENI. Study-level points and caveats: The study listed 164 cytomegalovirus-associated TCR beta chains. Later analysis showed most CMV-associated TCR beta chains appearing HLA-restricted. Later analysis demonstrated an association between a missense DCLRE1C variant and TCR beta V- and J-gene trimming.

A word on this clone: Its antigen is not identified.

Primers included in the PCR were 60 Vbeta and 13 Jbeta primers. Only in-frame clones appear in the TCRdb table, and some are missing; sequencing was by immunoSEQ multiplex PCR. The sample contains approximately 120,000 clones, over 60% of which appear only once. The receptor comes from a man in his 60s in good health and CMV-seropositive. The chain couples TRBV18 to TRBJ1-1; D gene unclear. The specimen was PBMCs. The CDR3 DNA is TGTGCCAGTCGTGGAGGAAACTTCAACACTGAAGCTTTCTTT. Its translation: CASRGGNFNTEAFF.